This T cell receptor (beta chain) appears in the sequencing data of a study of blood T cell repertoires in COVID-19. For the study at large: The analysed material was cDNA or gDNA that came from T cells, B-cell-depleted T cells, or PBMCs.

In assigning cohorts, the study relied on participant-reported clinical history. Each exposed participant met a COVID-19 case in the 2 weeks preceding study entry. As originally analysed: The authors estimated nucleated cell counts from reference gene primer amplification. Libraries were prepared by immunoSEQ multiplex PCR; TCRdb keeps only in-frame clonotypes and omits some of them. V and J calls and clone size are those listed in that table; D and trimming were worked out from the DNA. The data hold 200,000 to 250,000 clones, with almost 90% observed a single time. Trimming took 4 bases from V and 1 from J, leaving 22 bases between them. Germline V gene lookup returns CDR1 LGHDT and CDR2 YNNKEL (reference sequence). This CDR3 is 18 amino acids long.

The chain carries TRBV3-1 (or the pseudogene TRBV3-2) and TRBJ1-1; D remains unclear. Input material: PBMCs or T cells enriched from blood (not recorded which). The TCR comes from a man younger than 40 who had been exposed to COVID-19. CDR3 in amino acids: CASSPGWGRINSNTEAFF. The CDR3 DNA follows: TGTGCCAGCAGCCCGGGGTGGGGAAGGATAAACTCGAACACTGAAGCTTTCTTT.